The 25 T cell receptor beta chains in this list originate from one sample, sequenced in a study of OX40 agonist ivuxolimab in advanced cancers. Sequencing used immunoSEQ multiplex PCR; TCRdb keeps in-frame clones, though not all of them. The table lists some 65,000 clones, less than 85% of them singletons. This specimen was CD4+ or CD8+ T cells sorted from blood, taken in a trial of the OX40 agonist ivuxolimab. These receptor sequences come from an adult with an advanced solid tumor such as melanoma, head and neck, liver or kidney cancer.

V gene TRBV6-6 combines with J gene TRBJ2-4; D gene ambiguous. Germline lookup yields CDR1 MNHNY and CDR2 SVGAGI (reference sequence). The CDR3 spans 15 residues. The V end lost 6 bases, the J end lost 0 bases, and 12 bases lay between the germline ends. CDR3 in amino acids: CASSSPTVAKNIQYF. The DNA for the CDR3 is TGTGCCAGCAGCTCCCCCACAGTAGCCAAAAACATTCAGTACTTC.

The genes are TRBV20-1 and TRBJ2-1; TRBD2 is a possible D gene (5 bases). Germline V lookup: CDR1 DFQATT, CDR2 SNEGSKA (reference sequence). V was clipped by 4 bases and J by 11 bases, with 12 bases between them. The CDR3 consists of 11 residues. The CDR3 loop is CSAKDSLQQFF. The DNA of the CDR3 is TGCAGTGCTAAGGACTCCCTCCAGCAGTTCTTC.

This clone has just one count. V usage is TRBV11-3 and J usage is TRBJ2-4; D is unclear. The CDR3 totals 16 residues. V was clipped by 0 bases and J by 0 bases, with 9 bases between them. CDR1 is SGHNT and CDR2 is YENEEA in the germline V gene. In DNA form, the CDR3 reads TGTGCCAGCAGCTTAGACTCAGGCGTAGCCAAAAACATTCAGTACTTC. Translation: CASSLDSGVAKNIQYF. The entire variable domain, with the rest obtained from reference TRBV11-3 and TRBJ2-4, is as follows: EAGVVQSPRYKIIEKKQPVAFWCNPISGHNTLYWYLQNLGQGPELLIRYENEEAVDDSQLPKDRFSAERLKGVDSTLKIQPAELGDSAVYLCASSLDSGVAKNIQYFGAGTRLSVL.

The V call is TRBV6-6, the J call TRBJ1-1; D gene unclear. V lost 0 bases and J lost 10, with 9 bases in between. The CDR3 has 12 amino acids. The germline V gene encodes CDR1 MNHNY and CDR2 SVGAGI (reference sequence). This CDR3 reads CASSYSFVRAFF. The CDR3 nucleotides read TGTGCCAGCAGTTACTCGTTCGTCAGAGCTTTCTTT.

The chain recombines TRBV7-3 with TRBJ2-5, with TRBD1 matching over 7 bases. Germline V gene data show CDR1 as SGHTA and CDR2 as FQGTGA. The CDR3 is made up of 15 amino acids. Trimming took 6 bases from V and 5 from J; bases not matched to a gene: 12. This CDR3 is CASSLGQSKGETQYF. CDR3 bases: TGTGCCAGCAGTTTGGGACAGTCAAAGGGGGAGACCCAGTACTTC. Full variable domain (rest looked up from reference TRBV7-3 and TRBJ2-5): GAGVSQTPSNKVTEKGKYVELRCDPISGHTALYWYRQSLGQGPEFLIYFQGTGAADDSGLPNDRFFAVRPEGSVSTLKIQRTERGDSAVYLCASSLGQSKGETQYFGPGTRLLVL.

The chain uses TRBV5-1 and TRBJ1-1, with D uncertain. Trimming removed 3 bases at V and 1 base at J, with 10 bases between. The V gene's germline CDR1 is SGHRS and CDR2 YFSETQ. The CDR3 runs to 14 residues. This CDR3 is CASSSNSPNTEAFF. The CDR3 DNA follows: TGCGCCAGCAGCTCAAATTCACCGAACACTGAAGCTTTCTTT.

V is TRBV10-3 and J is TRBJ1-1; D possibly corresponds to TRBD1 (6 bases). Trimming removed 10 bases from V and 8 bases from J, with 17 bases in between. CDR1 and CDR2 from the germline V gene are ENHRY and SYGVKD. CDR3 length equals 12 residues. This CDR3 reads CATGDRSLEAFF. The CDR3 region has the DNA TGTGCCACCGGCGACAGGTCCTTAGAAGCTTTCTTT.

The rearrangement uses TRBV28 and TRBJ1-3; the D gene is possibly TRBD1 (5 bases). The length of the CDR3 is 15 residues. The germline V gene has CDR1 MDHEN and CDR2 SYDVKM. The germline V and J ends were trimmed by 3 bases and 0 bases, with 9 bases remaining between them. The CDR3 here is CASSFGGYSGNTIYF. CDR3 coding DNA: TGTGCCAGCAGTTTTGGGGGGTACTCTGGAAACACCATATATTTT.

This chain uses TRBV10-1 with TRBJ2-5, with 13 bases identical to TRBD2. Trimming at V came to 6 bases and at J to 2 bases, leaving 3 bases not matched to a gene. Germline CDR1 and CDR2: WNHNN and SYGVQD (reference sequence). The CDR3 has 15 amino acids. CDR3 coding DNA: TGCGCCAGCAGCCGGACTAGCGGGGGACAAGAGACCCAGTACTTC. This sequence encodes CASSRTSGGQETQYF.

This rearrangement joins TRBV28 to TRBJ1-2; D uncertain. V was cut by 7 bases and J by 6 bases, with 12 bases left in between. The length of the CDR3 is 12 residues. Germline V gives CDR1 MDHEN, CDR2 SYDVKM. CDR3 region: CASTRQVDGYTF. The CDR3 DNA reads TGTGCCAGCACCCGCCAGGTGGATGGCTACACCTTC.

V is TRBV6-1 and J is TRBJ2-7; D is possibly TRBD1 or TRBD2 (6 bases each). The CDR3 spans 15 residues. Germline CDR1 and CDR2: MNHNS and SASEGT. Trimming cost V 6 bases and J 3 bases, with 18 bases left between them. The CDR3: CASRLADSLFYEQYF. The CDR3 region has the DNA TGTGCCAGCAGATTAGCGGACAGCCTCTTCTACGAGCAGTACTTC.

The chain combines TRBV14 with TRBJ1-4; D might be TRBD1 (5 bases). Germline CDR1 and CDR2: SGHDN and FVKESK. Trimming removed 1 base from V and 9 bases from J, with 15 bases in between. The CDR3 totals 15 residues. The CDR3 region is CASSQVRGAGQKLFF. The CDR3 nucleotides read TGTGCCAGCAGCCAAGTAAGGGGCGCAGGTCAAAAACTGTTTTTT.

The V and J genes are TRBV7-9 and TRBJ1-1; 9 bases match TRBD1. The V gene end was trimmed by 6 bases and the J gene end by 4 bases; junction bases not matched to a gene: 9. This CDR3 comprises 15 residues. Germline lookup yields CDR1 SEHNR and CDR2 FQNEAQ (reference sequence). The CDR3 region is CASRPTGGYVTEAFF. CDR3 sequence (DNA): TGTGCCAGCAGACCAACAGGGGGCTATGTCACTGAAGCTTTCTTT. Drawing the rest from reference TRBV7-9 and TRBJ1-1, the complete variable domain is DTGVSQNPRHKITKRGQNVTFRCDPISEHNRLYWYRQTLGQGPEFLTYFQNEAQLEKSRLLSDRFSAERPKGSFSTLEIQRTEQGDSAMYLCASRPTGGYVTEAFFGQGTRLTVV.

The rearrangement uses TRBV5-1 and TRBJ2-2; 9 bases are shared with TRBD2. Germline CDR1 is SGHRS and CDR2 is YFSETQ. The CDR3 has 15 amino acids. Trimming removed 4 bases from V and 5 bases from J; junction bases left unmatched: 6. The CDR3 nucleotides are TGCGCCAGCAGCCTAGGGACTAGCAGAACCGGGGAGCTGTTTTTT. The encoded protein is CASSLGTSRTGELFF.

The CDR3 protein is CASSDVEGGEQFF. The CDR3 DNA follows: TGTGCCAGCAGTGATGTGGAGGGAGGAGAGCAGTTCTTC. The genes are TRBV6-4 and TRBJ2-1; D is perhaps TRBD2 (6 bases). The CDR3 sequence is 13 residues long. Deletions cut 3 bases from V and 10 bases from J, with 13 bases between. The V gene's germline CDR1 is MRHNA and CDR2 SNTAGT.

V gene TRBV6-1 combines with J gene TRBJ2-5, with D tentatively TRBD1 (5 bases). CDR1 is MNHNS, CDR2 SASEGT, per germline. The CDR3 has 12 residues. With 6 bases removed from V and 7 bases from J, the gap between germline ends came to 12 bases. CDR3 loop: CASRTVGGTQYF. DNA of the CDR3: TGTGCCAGCAGGACAGTTGGCGGGACCCAGTACTTC.

The V and J genes are TRBV6-5 and TRBJ2-7; possible D gene TRBD2, 6 bases. The CDR3 extends over 14 amino acids. V lost 5 bases and J lost 0, with 11 bases in between. CDR1 is MNHEY and CDR2 is SVGAGI in the germline V gene. This chain's CDR3 is CASSRGLHSYEQYF. The DNA for the CDR3 is TGTGCCAGCAGTCGAGGACTACACTCCTACGAGCAGTACTTC.

J is TRBJ2-1 and V is TRBV30; maybe TRBD1 (6 bases). Trimming removed 6 bases at V and 7 bases at J, with 13 bases between. The length of the CDR3 is 12 residues. Germline V CDR1 and CDR2: GTSNPN, SVGIG (reference sequence). The CDR3 nucleotides are TGTGCCTGCAGGGGCTGGGTAAATGAGCAGTTCTTC. This translates into CACRGWVNEQFF.

This sequence joins TRBV2 and TRBJ1-3, with a weak D call TRBD1 (5 bases). The CDR3 runs 15 residues. V was cut by 3 bases and J by 4 bases, with 13 bases left in between. Germline V gives CDR1 SNHLY, CDR2 FYNNEI. The CDR3: CASSDGALAGNTIYF. The CDR3, as DNA: TGTGCCAGCAGTGATGGGGCGCTAGCCGGAAACACCATATATTTT. The whole variable domain, remainder taken from reference TRBV2 and TRBJ1-3, is EPEVTQTPSHQVTQMGQEVILRCVPISNHLYFYWYRQILGQKVEFLVSFYNNEISEKSEIFDDQFSVERPDGSNFTLKIRSTKLEDSAMYFCASSDGALAGNTIYFGEGSWLTVV.

The chain links TRBV5-1 to TRBJ2-1, with D perhaps assigned TRBD1 or TRBD2 (5 bases each). The germline V and J ends were trimmed by 0 bases and 6 bases, with 10 bases remaining between them. The CDR3 totals 14 residues. The germline CDR1 and CDR2 sequences are SGHRS and YFSETQ. The CDR3 nucleotides are TGCGCCAGCAGCTTGGCCGGGACCGGCAATGAGCAGTTCTTC. As protein: CASSLAGTGNEQFF. Filled out from reference TRBV5-1 and TRBJ2-1, the complete variable domain reads KAGVTQTPRYLIKTRGQQVTLSCSPISGHRSVSWYQQTPGQGLQFLFEYFSETQRNKGNFPGRFSGRQFSNSRSEMNVSTLELGDSALYLCASSLAGTGNEQFFGPGTRLTVL.

In its sample, this clone was seen once. The chain is built from TRBV9 and TRBJ1-6, with D tentatively TRBD1 (5 bases). The germline V gene has CDR1 SGDLS and CDR2 YYNGEE. The CDR3 has 17 residues. Between the trimmed V and J ends, which lost 1 base and 3 bases, there was a span of 14 bases. This CDR3 reads CASSVSGLGIYNSPLHF. The CDR3 DNA reads as TGTGCCAGCAGCGTATCGGGGCTTGGGATCTATAATTCACCCCTCCACTTT.

The chain uses TRBV28 and TRBJ2-7, with D perhaps being TRBD1 or TRBD2 (5 bases each). CDR1 and CDR2 from the germline V gene are MDHEN and SYDVKM. This CDR3 has 15 residues. V was clipped by 3 bases and J by 1 base, with 13 bases between them. The CDR3 DNA sequence: TGTGCCAGCAGTTTCCCAGGGACGGGATCCTACGAGCAGTACTTC. Translating gives CASSFPGTGSYEQYF.

The chain joins TRBV6-4 to TRBJ2-7; 14 bases match TRBD2. Per the germline V gene, CDR1 is MRHNA and CDR2 is SNTAGT. After removal of 6 bases from V and 6 bases from J, the junction contained 4 bases not matched to a gene. CDR3 length: 14 amino acids. The CDR3 coding sequence is TGTGCCAGCAGCCAAGGACTAGCGGGAGGCGAGCAGTACTTC. Translation: CASSQGLAGGEQYF.

The chain combines TRBV28 with TRBJ2-7; 12 bases fit TRBD2. Germline V gene lookup returns CDR1 MDHEN and CDR2 SYDVKM. The CDR3 is 15 amino acids. V shed 5 bases and J 2 bases; nucleotides not matched to a gene: 4. CDR3 in amino acids: CASSLAGGAPYEQYF. CDR3 DNA: TGTGCCAGCAGTCTAGCGGGGGGGGCCCCCTACGAGCAGTACTTC. Full variable domain (rest looked up from reference TRBV28 and TRBJ2-7): DVKVTQSSRYLVKRTGEKVFLECVQDMDHENMFWYRQDPGLGLRLIYFSYDVKMKEKGDIPEGYSVSREKKERFSLILESASTNQTSMYLCASSLAGGAPYEQYFGPGTRLTVT.

The chain links TRBV30 to TRBJ2-7, with no clear D. Germline V gene sequence: CDR1 GTSNPN, CDR2 SVGIG (reference sequence). Trimming stripped 5 bases from V and 3 bases from J, with 14 bases between. The length of the CDR3 is 13 residues. The CDR3 here is CAWPARLYYEQYF. In nucleotides, the CDR3 is TGTGCCTGGCCGGCGCGACTGTACTACGAGCAGTACTTC.